The rows below give T cell receptor beta chains drawn from one sample of a study of T cell changes during pregnancy in multiple sclerosis. Data came from immunoSEQ multiplex PCR; TCRdb stores just in-frame clones and leaves some out. Of approximately 30,000 clones in the sample, roughly 90% were seen once. The source material was CD8+ T cells from peripheral blood mononuclear cells, sampled after pregnancy. Receptor source: a female donor with multiple sclerosis, enrolled in a pregnancy study. The CDR3 runs from the conserved cysteine through the conserved F or W. A D gene is named only where the DNA matches it firmly. Only part of the rows carry a size: once, few, many, or a class if the clone is expanded.

CDR3nt: TGTGCCAGCAGCGTAGCAGCGGGAGGGATGGATACGCAGTATTTT
CDR3aa: CASSVAAGGMDTQYF
j_gene: TRBJ2-3
v_gene: TRBV9
abundance: once
d_gene: TRBD2

CDR3nt: TGTGCCAGCAGCTTAGGGAAATTAACAGGGGATAGGAGCTACACCTTC
CDR3aa: CASSLGKLTGDRSYTF
j_gene: TRBJ1-2
v_gene: TRBV13
abundance: NA
d_gene: TRBD1

CDR3nt: TGCAGCGTTGCAGGGACAACGACCTACGAGCAGTACTTC
CDR3aa: CSVAGTTTYEQYF
j_gene: TRBJ2-7
v_gene: TRBV29-1
abundance: once
d_gene: NA

CDR3nt: TGTGCCAGCACCCCGTGGGGGGGGTCCGGGGAGCTGTTTTTT
CDR3aa: CASTPWGGSGELFF
j_gene: TRBJ2-2
v_gene: TRBV7-2
abundance: NA
d_gene: TRBD2

CDR3nt: TGTGCCAGCAGCTCTTCGGACAGGACCTACGAGCAGTACTTC
CDR3aa: CASSSSDRTYEQYF
j_gene: TRBJ2-7
v_gene: TRBV11-3
abundance: NA
d_gene: TRBD1

CDR3nt: TGTGCCAGCAGCCTCCCCGGCGGGGAGCTGTTTTTT
CDR3aa: CASSLPGGELFF
j_gene: TRBJ2-2
v_gene: TRBV11-2
abundance: NA
d_gene: NA

CDR3nt: TGTGCCACCAGCAGAGACAACTATAATTCACCCCTCCACTTT
CDR3aa: CATSRDNYNSPLHF
j_gene: TRBJ1-6
v_gene: TRBV15
abundance: NA
d_gene: NA

CDR3nt: TGTGCCATCAGTGGGGGACTCAGTTTTCTCACAGATACGCAGTATTTT
CDR3aa: CAISGGLSFLTDTQYF
j_gene: TRBJ2-3
v_gene: TRBV10-3
abundance: NA
d_gene: NA

CDR3nt: TGTGCCAGCAGTTACTCCCCCAGGGCGAACACTGAAGCTTTCTTT
CDR3aa: CASSYSPRANTEAFF
j_gene: TRBJ1-1
v_gene: TRBV6-6
abundance: few
d_gene: NA

CDR3nt: TGCGCCAGCAGCTCAGCGACAGCCTACTATGGCTACACCTTC
CDR3aa: CASSSATAYYGYTF
j_gene: TRBJ1-2
v_gene: TRBV5-1
abundance: NA
d_gene: NA

CDR3nt: TGTGCCAGCAGTGAATTTGGGGCTGCCACTGAAGCTTTCTTT
CDR3aa: CASSEFGAATEAFF
j_gene: TRBJ1-1
v_gene: TRBV25-1
abundance: NA
d_gene: NA

CDR3nt: TGTGCCAGCAGCTTGCAGGGGCTAGGCACCGGGGAGCTGTTTTTT
CDR3aa: CASSLQGLGTGELFF
j_gene: TRBJ2-2
v_gene: TRBV7-8
abundance: once
d_gene: NA